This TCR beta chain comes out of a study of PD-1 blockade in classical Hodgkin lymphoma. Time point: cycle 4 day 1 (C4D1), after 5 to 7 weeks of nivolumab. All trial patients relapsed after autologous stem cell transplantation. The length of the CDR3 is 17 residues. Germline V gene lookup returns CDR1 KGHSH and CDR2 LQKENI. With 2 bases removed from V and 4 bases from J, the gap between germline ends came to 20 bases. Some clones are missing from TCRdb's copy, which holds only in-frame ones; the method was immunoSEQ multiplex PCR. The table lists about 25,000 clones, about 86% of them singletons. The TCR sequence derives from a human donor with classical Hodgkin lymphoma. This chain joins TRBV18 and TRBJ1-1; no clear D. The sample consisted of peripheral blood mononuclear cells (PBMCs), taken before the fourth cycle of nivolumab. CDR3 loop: CASSPDLATFRSTEAFF. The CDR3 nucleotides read TGTGCCAGCTCACCAGATTTGGCAACGTTCCGATCCACTGAAGCTTTCTTT.